The following is a T cell receptor beta chain sequence with its context. The antigen remains undetermined. The use of genomic DNA as template underpinned the TCR beta VDJ and CDR3 profiling. TCRdb processed the reads anew with MiXCR; each CDR3 protein has one entry. This sample has around 150,000 distinct CDR3 sequences; around 75% occur once, and the top ten carry under 60%. The data belong to a study of CD8+CD57+ T cells in acquired aplastic anemia. Study background: DNA per sorted CD4+ or CD8+ sample ranged about 0.2 to 30 ug, averaging around 3.1 ug. Study results and limitations: Patients were compared with controls for CD8+ Simpson's diversity, and no significant difference emerged. The study identified almost 30 CD8+ CDR3 sequences shared by patients and controls.

The sequenced patients had an expansion of CD8+CD57+ cells seen by flow cytometry. There were no patients without severe acquired aplastic anemia. The CDR3 is made up of 15 amino acids. The V and J ends lost 3 bases and 4 bases respectively, with 16 bases between them. CDR1 and CDR2 from the germline V gene are DFQATT and SNEGSKA (reference sequence). Specimen: sorted CD4+, CD8+, or CD8+CD57+ T cells (not recorded which) from PBMCs. The TCR originated in a human donor with aplastic anemia. The J gene is TRBJ1-5, the V gene TRBV20-1; D is undetermined. The CDR3 loop is CSASREGRRNQPQHF. DNA for the CDR3: TGCAGTGCTAGCCGGGAGGGCCGTAGGAATCAGCCCCAGCATTTT.